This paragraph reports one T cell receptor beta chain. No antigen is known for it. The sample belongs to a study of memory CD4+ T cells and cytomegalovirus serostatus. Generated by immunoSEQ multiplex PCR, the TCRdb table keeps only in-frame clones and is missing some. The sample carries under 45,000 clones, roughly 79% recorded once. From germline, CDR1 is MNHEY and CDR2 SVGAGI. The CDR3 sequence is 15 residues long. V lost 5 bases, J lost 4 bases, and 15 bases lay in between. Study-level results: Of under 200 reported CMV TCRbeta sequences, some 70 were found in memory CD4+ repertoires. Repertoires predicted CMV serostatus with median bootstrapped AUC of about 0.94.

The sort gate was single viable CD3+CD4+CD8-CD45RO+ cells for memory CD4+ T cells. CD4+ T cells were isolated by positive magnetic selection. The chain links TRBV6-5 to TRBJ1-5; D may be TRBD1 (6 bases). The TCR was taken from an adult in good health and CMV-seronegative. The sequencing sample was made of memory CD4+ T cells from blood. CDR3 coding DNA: TGTGCCAGCAGTGTACAGGGCCTGGGGAATCAGCCCCAGCATTTT. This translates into CASSVQGLGNQPQHF.